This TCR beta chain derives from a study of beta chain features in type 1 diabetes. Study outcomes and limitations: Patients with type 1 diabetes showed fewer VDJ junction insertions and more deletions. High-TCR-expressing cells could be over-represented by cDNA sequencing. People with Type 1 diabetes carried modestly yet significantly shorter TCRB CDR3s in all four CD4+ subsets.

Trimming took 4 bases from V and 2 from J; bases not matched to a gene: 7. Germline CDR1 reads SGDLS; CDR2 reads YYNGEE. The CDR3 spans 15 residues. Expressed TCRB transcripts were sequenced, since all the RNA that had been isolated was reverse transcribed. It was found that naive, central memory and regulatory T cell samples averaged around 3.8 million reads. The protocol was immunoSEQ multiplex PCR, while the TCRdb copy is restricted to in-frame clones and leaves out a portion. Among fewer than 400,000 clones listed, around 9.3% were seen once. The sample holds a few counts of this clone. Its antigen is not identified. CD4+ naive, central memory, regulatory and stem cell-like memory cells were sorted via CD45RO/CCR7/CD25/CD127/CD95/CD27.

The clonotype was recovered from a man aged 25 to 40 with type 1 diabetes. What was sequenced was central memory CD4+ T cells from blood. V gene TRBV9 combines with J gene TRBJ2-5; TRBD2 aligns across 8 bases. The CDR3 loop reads CASSRGSGDQETQYF. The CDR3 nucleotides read TGTGCCAGCAGCCGGGGTAGCGGGGATCAAGAGACCCAGTACTTC.